A single sample gave rise to the 24 T cell receptor beta chains below, sequenced in a study of beta chain features in type 1 diabetes. Findings of the study overall: Among all four CD4+ subsets, Type 1 diabetes patients had TCRB CDR3s that were moderately but significantly shorter.

Of the isolated RNA, all was reverse transcribed, and so the sequenced material was expressed TCRB transcripts. Generated by immunoSEQ multiplex PCR, the TCRdb table keeps only in-frame clones and is missing some. The sample comprises approximately 170,000 clones, roughly 7.1% of which are singletons, and approximately 0.93% rests with the top ten. Which antigens these TCRs recognize remains unknown. Sample: central memory CD4+ T cells from blood. The receptor set was obtained from a middle-aged woman with type 1 diabetes.

The V gene is TRBV30, the J gene TRBJ1-1, with a possible D match to TRBD1 (5 bases). This CDR3 comprises 11 residues. Looked up from germline, CDR1 is GTSNPN and CDR2 is SVGIG (reference sequence). Trimming took 4 bases from V and 9 from J, leaving 12 bases between them. The CDR3: CAWTGDSQAFF. In DNA form, the CDR3 reads TGTGCCTGGACTGGAGACAGCCAAGCTTTCTTT.

The chain recombines TRBV11-2 with TRBJ1-1; 7 bases align to TRBD1. Germline lookup yields CDR1 SGHAT and CDR2 FQNNGV. V lost 6 bases to trimming and J lost 5 bases; unmatched junction nucleotides: 6. The CDR3 runs 13 residues. This chain's CDR3 is CASRKLQGTEAFF. In DNA, the CDR3 is TGTGCCAGCAGGAAGCTACAGGGGACTGAAGCTTTCTTT. Full variable domain (missing parts from reference TRBV11-2 and TRBJ1-1): EAGVAQSPRYKIIEKRQSVAFWCNPISGHATLYWYQQILGQGPKLLIQFQNNGVVDDSQLPKDRFSAERLKGVDSTLKIQPAKLEDSAVYLCASRKLQGTEAFFGQGTRLTVV.

This rearrangement joins TRBV7-2 to TRBJ2-7; 7 bases fit TRBD1. Looked up from germline, CDR1 is SGHTA and CDR2 is FQGNSA. The CDR3 consists of 14 residues. V dropped 5 bases and J dropped 1; count of bases not matched to a gene: 5. The CDR3 here is CASSPLTGSYEQYF. The CDR3 DNA follows: TGTGCCAGCAGCCCTCTGACAGGGTCCTACGAGCAGTACTTC.

The chain is built from TRBV5-4 and TRBJ2-7; the D gene is possibly TRBD2 (6 bases). The CDR3 has 12 residues. CDR1 and CDR2 (germline): SGHNT, YYREEE (reference sequence). V was cut by 4 bases and J by 6 bases, with 11 bases left in between. The CDR3 nucleotides are TGTGCCAGCAGCCCGTTGGGGGGCGAGCAGTACTTC. Amino acids: CASSPLGGEQYF.

V and J are TRBV11-3 and TRBJ1-1, with 7 bases matching TRBD1. The length of the CDR3 is 14 residues. The germline gives CDR1 SGHNT, CDR2 YENEEA. Trimming took 4 bases from V and 13 from J; bases not matched to a gene: 15. The CDR3: CASSSTRDSAKLFF. The CDR3 nucleotides read TGTGCCAGCAGCTCAACCCGGGACAGTGCTAAGCTTTTCTTT.

The chain recombines TRBV18 with TRBJ1-5, with a weak D call TRBD1 (6 bases). The CDR3 length is 12 residues. Germline V gene data show CDR1 as KGHSH and CDR2 as LQKENI. V gave up 3 bases and J gave up 9 bases, with 9 bases separating them. CDR3 loop: CASSPSRGPQHF. CDR3 coding DNA: TGTGCCAGCTCACCGTCCAGGGGGCCCCAGCATTTT.

V is TRBV11-3 and J is TRBJ2-5; D may be TRBD2 (5 bases). The CDR3 runs to 13 residues. Germline assignment: CDR1 SGHNT and CDR2 YENEEA. V was cut by 5 bases and J by 1 base, with 8 bases left in between. CDR3 sequence: CASSRRAQETQYF. CDR3 sequence (DNA): TGTGCCAGCAGCCGGCGGGCCCAAGAGACCCAGTACTTC.

There are a few counts of this clone. The V call is TRBV29-1, the J call TRBJ1-4; D unresolved. The CDR3 sequence is 13 residues long. Germline V gene data show CDR1 as SQVTM and CDR2 as ANQGSEA. The V end was cut by 5 bases, the J end by 7 bases, with 14 bases between. The CDR3 sequence: CSVSRRVGEKLFF. The CDR3 DNA sequence: TGCAGCGTTTCCAGGCGAGTAGGTGAAAAACTGTTTTTT.

The CDR3 DNA reads as TGTGCCTGGAGCCCGGACAGCTCTGGAAACACCATATATTTT. Amino acids: CAWSPDSSGNTIYF. This chain uses TRBV30 with TRBJ1-3; possible D gene TRBD1, 6 bases. The V gene's germline CDR1 is GTSNPN and CDR2 SVGIG (reference sequence). This CDR3 region has 14 residues. V gave up 3 bases and J gave up 0 bases, with 9 bases separating them.

This clone was seen only a few times. The V gene is TRBV18, the J gene TRBJ1-1; possibly TRBD1 for D (6 bases). There are 14 residues in the CDR3. The germline gives CDR1 KGHSH, CDR2 LQKENI. Trimming pared 3 bases from V and 4 bases from J, leaving 12 bases between. The CDR3, as DNA: TGTGCCAGCTCACCTCGACAGGACGGCACTGAAGCTTTCTTT. As protein: CASSPRQDGTEAFF.

This clone appeared a few times. The CDR3 loop is CASSVGSSRITEAFF. The CDR3 coding sequence is TGTGCCAGCAGCGTAGGGTCATCGAGGATTACTGAAGCTTTCTTT. V and J are TRBV9 and TRBJ1-1; D gene uncertain. Germline CDR1 is SGDLS and CDR2 is YYNGEE. CDR3 length equals 15 residues. With 0 bases removed from V and 5 bases from J, the gap between germline ends came to 14 bases.

This clone was seen only a few times. The V and J genes are TRBV19 and TRBJ1-5, with 10 positions matching TRBD1. The germline V gene has CDR1 LNHDA and CDR2 SQIVND (reference sequence). The CDR3 is 16 amino acids. The V and J ends lost 6 bases and 2 bases, in that order; junction bases with no gene match: 7. The CDR3 sequence is CASRRWDRGGNQPQHF. DNA of the CDR3: TGTGCCAGTAGACGGTGGGACAGGGGAGGCAATCAGCCCCAGCATTTT.

The chain has TRBV30 and TRBJ2-1; D unclear. The CDR3 loop spans 14 amino acids. In germline, CDR1 is GTSNPN, CDR2 SVGIG (reference sequence). V dropped 2 bases and J dropped 12 bases, with 20 bases sitting between them. CDR3 coding DNA: TGTGCCTGGAGTACGACTCGAGCGCAGACCGGGCAGTTCTTC. It encodes CAWSTTRAQTGQFF.

This clone appeared a few times. The chain joins TRBV29-1 to TRBJ2-3; D remains ambiguous. The germline CDR1 and CDR2 sequences are SQVTM and ANQGSEA. The germline V and J ends were trimmed by 6 bases and 3 bases, with 7 bases remaining between them. This CDR3 contains 11 residues. CDR3: CSVAKTDTQYF. The CDR3 DNA sequence: TGCAGCGTAGCCAAGACAGATACGCAGTATTTT.

The chain employs TRBV6-5 and TRBJ1-5; D call uncertain. The V and J ends lost 5 bases and 5 bases respectively, with 10 bases between them. This CDR3 has 13 amino acids. The germline CDR1 and CDR2 sequences are MNHEY and SVGAGI. This chain's CDR3 is CASSPDSYQPQHF. The CDR3 DNA sequence: TGTGCCAGCAGTCCTGACTCGTATCAGCCCCAGCATTTT.

The chain couples TRBV7-8 to TRBJ2-1; 11 bases agree with TRBD2. Germline CDR1 and CDR2: SGHVS and FQNEAQ. V was pared by 0 bases and J by 4 bases, with 8 bases of the junction left unmatched. There are 18 residues in the CDR3. The CDR3 region is CASSLAGTSGLTYNEQFF. The CDR3 DNA sequence: TGTGCCAGCAGCTTAGCCGGGACTAGCGGTCTGACGTACAATGAGCAGTTCTTC.

The gene calls are TRBV5-1 and TRBJ2-7; 8 positions agree with TRBD1. The CDR3 sequence is 15 residues long. CDR1 and CDR2 from the germline V gene are SGHRS and YFSETQ. After removal of 0 bases from V and 5 bases from J, the junction contained 7 bases not matched to a gene. CDR3 coding DNA: TGCGCCAGCAGCTTGGCCCTGACAGGGGTCCACGAGCAGTACTTC. It encodes CASSLALTGVHEQYF.

This clone turned up a few times. The CDR3 sequence is CASSAGQAGSGANVLTF. The DNA for the CDR3 is TGTGCCAGCAGTGCGGGACAGGCTGGCTCTGGGGCCAACGTCCTGACTTTC. The V gene is TRBV6-1, the J gene TRBJ2-6, with 8 bases identical to TRBD1. V dropped 4 bases and J dropped 0; count of bases not matched to a gene: 5. The CDR3 consists of 17 residues. The V gene's germline CDR1 is MNHNS and CDR2 SASEGT.

This clone turned up a few times. The genes are TRBV25-1 and TRBJ2-6; TRBD2 matches at 7 bases. The junction had 11 bases not matched to a gene; V was cut back by 6 bases and J by 0 bases. From germline, CDR1 is MGHDK and CDR2 SYGVNS. The CDR3 loop spans 18 amino acids. The CDR3 DNA sequence: TGTGCCAGCAGCCCGGGGGGATTGGACCGCTCTGGGGCCAACGTCCTGACTTTC. Amino acid sequence: CASSPGGLDRSGANVLTF.

This clone was seen a few times. V usage is TRBV5-4 and J usage is TRBJ1-6, with unresolved D. The CDR3 has 15 amino acids. Looked up from germline, CDR1 is SGHNT and CDR2 is YYREEE (reference sequence). V was shortened by 0 bases and J by 7 bases, with 11 bases between the two germline ends. The CDR3 DNA sequence: TGTGCCAGCAGCTTGGCTCAGGTGGCCAATTCACCCCTCCACTTT. Its protein product is CASSLAQVANSPLHF.

This clone has at least ten counts. V usage is TRBV23-1 and J usage is TRBJ2-1; perhaps TRBD2 as D (7 bases). TRBV23-1 counts as an open reading frame of uncertain function. This CDR3 contains 14 residues. V was pared by 6 bases and J by 6 bases, with 15 bases between. CDR3 nucleotide sequence: TGCGCCAGCAGGGGAGGGGGTTCCCGCAATGAGCAGTTCTTC. Protein: CASRGGGSRNEQFF.

This clone was counted a few times. The chain combines TRBV27 with TRBJ2-5; TRBD2 matches at 14 bases. CDR3 length: 15 residues. The V gene end was trimmed by 10 bases and the J gene end by 4 bases; junction bases not matched to a gene: 8. Germline V gene lookup returns CDR1 MNHEY and CDR2 SMNVEV (reference sequence). Here the CDR3 reads CATGLAGGRRETQYF. In DNA form, the CDR3 reads TGTGCCACCGGACTAGCGGGAGGTCGGAGAGAGACCCAGTACTTC.

The chain links TRBV5-4 to TRBJ1-2; 9 bases fit TRBD1. The CDR3 has 13 residues. The V and J ends lost 5 bases and 3 bases, in that order; junction bases with no gene match: 2. Germline V CDR1 and CDR2: SGHNT, YYREEE (reference sequence). CDR3 residues: CASSWDRDYGYTF. The CDR3 nucleotides are TGTGCCAGCAGTTGGGACAGGGACTATGGCTACACCTTC.

The J gene is TRBJ2-7, the V gene TRBV10-3; 7 bases line up with TRBD1. V dropped 7 bases and J dropped 5; count of bases not matched to a gene: 14. Germline CDR1 ENHRY, CDR2 SYGVKD. CDR3 length: 15 residues. The CDR3 is CAIKVGAGGIHEQYF. In DNA, the CDR3 is TGTGCCATCAAAGTAGGCGCAGGGGGTATCCACGAGCAGTACTTC.